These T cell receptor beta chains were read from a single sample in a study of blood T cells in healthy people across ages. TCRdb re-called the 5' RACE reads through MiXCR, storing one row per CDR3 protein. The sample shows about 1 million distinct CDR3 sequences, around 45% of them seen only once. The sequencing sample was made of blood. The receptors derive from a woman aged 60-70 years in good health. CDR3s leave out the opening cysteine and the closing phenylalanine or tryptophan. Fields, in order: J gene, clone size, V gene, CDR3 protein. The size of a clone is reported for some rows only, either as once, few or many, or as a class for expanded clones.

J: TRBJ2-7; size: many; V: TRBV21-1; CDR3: ASSAFGPSYEQY
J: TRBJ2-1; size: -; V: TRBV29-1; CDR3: SVGTRGLNNEQF
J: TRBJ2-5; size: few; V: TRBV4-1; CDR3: ASSQNRQETQY
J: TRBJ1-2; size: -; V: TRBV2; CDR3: ASRGGQDYGYT
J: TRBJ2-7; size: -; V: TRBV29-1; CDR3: GAQGRNEQY
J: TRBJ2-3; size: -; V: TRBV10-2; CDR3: ASSELGRVTDTQY
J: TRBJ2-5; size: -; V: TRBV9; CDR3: ASSVEDGRETQY
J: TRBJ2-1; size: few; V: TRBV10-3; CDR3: AISLRGDEQF
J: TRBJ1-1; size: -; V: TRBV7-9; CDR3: ASQLRGNTGAF
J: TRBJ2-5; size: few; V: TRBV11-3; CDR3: ASSLGRVAGAVQETQY
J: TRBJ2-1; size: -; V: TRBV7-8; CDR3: ACSLTPGTSVDNEQF
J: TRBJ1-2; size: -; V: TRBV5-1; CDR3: ASSFRPGTPIYGYT
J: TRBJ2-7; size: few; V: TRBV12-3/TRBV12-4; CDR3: ASSPRTAVSYEQY
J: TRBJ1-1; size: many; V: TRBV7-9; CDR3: ASSLVAGLNTEAF
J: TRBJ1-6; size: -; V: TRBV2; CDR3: ASRGPYPNSPLH
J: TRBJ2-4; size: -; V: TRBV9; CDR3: ASSAVDRGSKNTQY
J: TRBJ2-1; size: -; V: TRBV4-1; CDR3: ASSPALRDRAEQF
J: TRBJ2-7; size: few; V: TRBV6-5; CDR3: ASSAIQGLPYEQY
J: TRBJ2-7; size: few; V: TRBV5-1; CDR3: ASSLYDVSYEQY
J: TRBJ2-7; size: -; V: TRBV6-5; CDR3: ASTSGTYNEQY
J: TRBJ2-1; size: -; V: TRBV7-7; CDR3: ASSFKDGSSYNEQF
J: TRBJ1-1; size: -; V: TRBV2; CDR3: ASIPGQGYTEAF
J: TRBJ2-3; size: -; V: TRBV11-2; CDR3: ASSRTGYADTQY
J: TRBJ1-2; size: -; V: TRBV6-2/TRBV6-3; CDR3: ASSPLQGHYGYT
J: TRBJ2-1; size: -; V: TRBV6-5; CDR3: ASRTKDRSDHEQF
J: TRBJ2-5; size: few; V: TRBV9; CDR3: ASSVALGNQETQY
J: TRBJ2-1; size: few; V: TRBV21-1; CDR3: ASCGRARRNEQF
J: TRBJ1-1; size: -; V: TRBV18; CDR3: ASSPRDRGRTEAF
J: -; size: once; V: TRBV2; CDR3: ASSEAVSDEQY
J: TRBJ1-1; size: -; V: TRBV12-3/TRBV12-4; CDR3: ASSLAAGAHTEAF
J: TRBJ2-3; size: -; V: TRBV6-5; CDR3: ASSYLGGGTDTQY
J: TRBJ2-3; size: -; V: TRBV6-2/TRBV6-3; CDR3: ASSYREGIDTQY
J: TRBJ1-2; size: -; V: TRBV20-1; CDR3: SARGGLDGYT
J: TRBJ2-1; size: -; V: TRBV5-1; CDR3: ASSLGGSGNEQF
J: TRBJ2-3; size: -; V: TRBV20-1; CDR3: SAPGGGTRDTQY
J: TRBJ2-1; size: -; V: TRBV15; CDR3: ATSRAPGGRHEQF
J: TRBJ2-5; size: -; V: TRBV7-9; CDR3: ASSNIAGVGGTQY
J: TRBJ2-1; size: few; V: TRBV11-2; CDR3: ASSLDPATGNEQF
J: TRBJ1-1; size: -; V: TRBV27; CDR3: ASSLSGVMNTEAF
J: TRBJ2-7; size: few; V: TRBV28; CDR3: ASSFAREGEQY
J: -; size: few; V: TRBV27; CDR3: ASSARDRGQDEQY
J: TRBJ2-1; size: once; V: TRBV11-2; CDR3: ASITGSYNEQF
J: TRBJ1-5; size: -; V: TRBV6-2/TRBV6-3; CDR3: ASSYRPYNQPQH
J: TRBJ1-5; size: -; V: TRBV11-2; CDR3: ASSLNRGSKQPQH
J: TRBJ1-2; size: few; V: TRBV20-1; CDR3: SARLPQGRNYGYT
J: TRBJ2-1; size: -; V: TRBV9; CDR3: ASSTRDRGPYNEQF
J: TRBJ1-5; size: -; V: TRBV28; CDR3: ASEGGVRDQPQH
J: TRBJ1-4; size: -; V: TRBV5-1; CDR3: ASSATTGSGEKLF
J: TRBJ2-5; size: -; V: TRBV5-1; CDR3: ASSLGEGGSGQPQY
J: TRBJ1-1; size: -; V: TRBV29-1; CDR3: SVELRTENTEAF
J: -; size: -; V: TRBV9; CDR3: ASSTTGGGEQY
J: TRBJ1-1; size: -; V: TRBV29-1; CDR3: SALGQSNTEAF
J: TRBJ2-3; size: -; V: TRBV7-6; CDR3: ASSSWTSGLTDTQY
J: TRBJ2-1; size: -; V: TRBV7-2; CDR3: ASSFGGAEQF
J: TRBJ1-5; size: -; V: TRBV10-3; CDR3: AISPIPGSNQPQH